The following is a T cell receptor (beta chain) sequence with its context. The data derive from a study of blood T cell repertoires in COVID-19. Assay used: immunoSEQ multiplex PCR; TCRdb lists only in-frame clones, some missing. The data hold 95,000 to 120,000 clones, with approximately 90% observed a single time. CDR3 length: 13 amino acids. V was pared by 9 bases and J by 0 bases, with 9 bases between. Germline V gene sequence: CDR1 SNHLY, CDR2 FYNNEI. The TCR was taken from a woman aged 45-65 years with acute or convalescent COVID-19. The material sequenced was peripheral blood. This chain links TRBV2 with TRBJ1-3; D perhaps matches TRBD1 (5 bases). CDR3 nucleotide sequence: TGTGCCAGACAGGTCAGCTCTGGAAACACCATATATTTT. It encodes CARQVSSGNTIYF.